This T cell receptor (beta chain) was captured by sequencing in a study of T cell changes during pregnancy in multiple sclerosis. Profiled with immunoSEQ multiplex PCR; TCRdb holds only in-frame clones, not every one. The data contain around 60,000 clones, around 93% of them seen just once; the ten biggest clones take up more than 1.5%. From germline, CDR1 is SQVTM and CDR2 ANQGSEA. The CDR3 is 12 residues long. The V gene end was trimmed by 6 bases and the J gene end by 6 bases; junction bases not matched to a gene: 8. This sequence joins TRBV29-1 and TRBJ2-7; 7 positions match TRBD1. The TCR was taken from a female donor with multiple sclerosis, enrolled in a pregnancy study. This specimen was peripheral blood, taken after pregnancy. CDR3 DNA sequence: TGCAGCGTCCTGACAGGGCCTTTCGAGCAGTACTTC. This gives the protein CSVLTGPFEQYF.